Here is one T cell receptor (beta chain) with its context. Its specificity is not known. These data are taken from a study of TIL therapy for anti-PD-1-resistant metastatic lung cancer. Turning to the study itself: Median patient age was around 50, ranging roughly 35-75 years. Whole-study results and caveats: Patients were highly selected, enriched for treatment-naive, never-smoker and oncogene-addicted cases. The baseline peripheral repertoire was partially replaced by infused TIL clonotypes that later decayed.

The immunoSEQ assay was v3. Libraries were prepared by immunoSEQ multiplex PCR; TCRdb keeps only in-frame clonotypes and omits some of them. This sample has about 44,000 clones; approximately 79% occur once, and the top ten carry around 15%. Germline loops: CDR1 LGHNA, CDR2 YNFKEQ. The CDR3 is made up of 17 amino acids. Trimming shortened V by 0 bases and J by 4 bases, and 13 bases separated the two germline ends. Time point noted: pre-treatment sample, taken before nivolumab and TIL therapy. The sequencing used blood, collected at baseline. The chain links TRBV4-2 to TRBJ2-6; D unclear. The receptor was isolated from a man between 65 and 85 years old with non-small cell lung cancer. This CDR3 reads CASSQELRQTGANVLTF. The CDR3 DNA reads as TGTGCCAGCAGCCAAGAGTTGCGCCAAACCGGGGCCAACGTCCTGACTTTC.